This is a list of T cell receptor beta chains from one sample in a study of OX40 agonist ivuxolimab in advanced cancers. TCRdb's copy holds only in-frame clones and misses some; the assay was immunoSEQ multiplex PCR. The sample includes about 68,000 clones, around nine tenths of them seen just once. Here the sequenced sample was CD4+ or CD8+ T cells sorted from blood, taken in a trial of the OX40 agonist ivuxolimab. These receptors originate from an adult with an advanced solid tumor such as melanoma, head and neck, liver or kidney cancer. The conserved cysteine and the conserved F or W are not part of the CDR3 here. The order of the fields is V gene, D gene, J gene, CDR3 protein. A D gene is named only where the DNA matches it firmly.

V: TRBV4-3
D: .
J: TRBJ2-2
CDR3: ATGGGGELF

V: TRBV7-9
D: TRBD2
J: TRBJ2-7
CDR3: ASSFSGRAIDEQY

V: TRBV25-1
D: .
J: TRBJ2-7
CDR3: ASSESLVYEQY

V: TRBV7-6
D: .
J: TRBJ2-1
CDR3: ASSSDLSSYNEQF

V: TRBV5-4
D: .
J: TRBJ2-5
CDR3: ASSLVETQY

V: TRBV7-9
D: .
J: TRBJ2-5
CDR3: ASSLPYGSIQETQY

V: TRBV7-2
D: .
J: TRBJ2-1
CDR3: ASSSPRGYNEQF

V: TRBV6-1
D: .
J: TRBJ2-1
CDR3: ASSEMDHHLNEQF

V: TRBV5-1
D: .
J: TRBJ2-1
CDR3: ASQVPSVYNEQF

V: TRBV4-1
D: TRBD1
J: TRBJ2-7
CDR3: ASSLLTGLSYEQY

V: TRBV4-1
D: .
J: TRBJ2-3
CDR3: ASSQEFSTDTQY

V: TRBV6-5
D: TRBD1
J: TRBJ1-4
CDR3: ASSPGQGFQKKLF

V: TRBV7-9
D: TRBD1
J: TRBJ1-2
CDR3: ASSLPDRAGGYT

V: TRBV29-1
D: TRBD2
J: TRBJ2-1
CDR3: SVESGSSYNEQF

V: TRBV11-2
D: .
J: TRBJ1-2
CDR3: ASSLEGPNYGYT

V: TRBV11-1
D: .
J: .
CDR3: ASSLTHSYEQY

V: TRBV28
D: .
J: TRBJ2-1
CDR3: ASSLERFSGNEQF

V: TRBV9
D: .
J: TRBJ2-1
CDR3: ASTKTGGSYNEQF

V: TRBV5-3
D: .
J: TRBJ1-2
CDR3: ARRHQGSNYRYT

V: TRBV7-9
D: .
J: TRBJ2-1
CDR3: ASWGRGLNSYNEQF

V: TRBV4-3
D: .
J: TRBJ1-1
CDR3: ASSLGQNTEAF

V: TRBV5-8
D: TRBD1
J: TRBJ1-5
CDR3: ASSFTGGSNQPQH

V: TRBV7-8
D: .
J: TRBJ2-3
CDR3: ASSLLNEERRGPSTDTQY

V: TRBV27
D: .
J: TRBJ2-1
CDR3: ASSNRESSYNEQF

V: TRBV19
D: .
J: TRBJ1-6
CDR3: ASSIAGNSPLH

V: TRBV27
D: .
J: TRBJ2-6
CDR3: ASSQNLGQLANVLT

V: TRBV7-9
D: .
J: TRBJ2-1
CDR3: ASSLVMQHSGEQF

V: TRBV6-5
D: .
J: TRBJ2-7
CDR3: ASSGSGLSYEQY

V: TRBV14
D: TRBD2
J: TRBJ2-7
CDR3: ASSLGTTVYEQY

V: TRBV25-1
D: .
J: TRBJ2-2
CDR3: ASRYTGELF

V: TRBV27
D: TRBD2
J: TRBJ2-1
CDR3: ASSLGLAGYNEQF

V: TRBV27
D: .
J: TRBJ2-1
CDR3: ASSLFSFNSYNEQF

V: TRBV9
D: .
J: TRBJ2-7
CDR3: ASSVGNEQY

V: TRBV27
D: .
J: TRBJ2-7
CDR3: ASSPLGGLGLYEQY

V: TRBV4-2
D: TRBD2
J: TRBJ2-1
CDR3: ASSQAYIRTSGSNNEQF

V: TRBV27
D: .
J: TRBJ1-5
CDR3: ASSLRGYNQPQH

V: TRBV6-5
D: .
J: TRBJ1-1
CDR3: ASSYGGNTEAF

V: TRBV27
D: .
J: TRBJ1-2
CDR3: ASSLSPGGGGYGYT

V: TRBV15
D: .
J: TRBJ2-7
CDR3: ATSRDFGSYEQY

V: TRBV28
D: .
J: TRBJ1-5
CDR3: ASSFWNQPQH

V: TRBV7-8
D: TRBD1
J: TRBJ2-1
CDR3: ASSTRTGTNEQF

V: TRBV28
D: .
J: TRBJ2-7
CDR3: ASSYPQGPHEQY

V: TRBV7-6
D: .
J: TRBJ2-1
CDR3: ASSLSVGGSSYNEQF

V: TRBV5-6
D: TRBD2
J: TRBJ2-1
CDR3: ASSLVASGAYNEQF

V: TRBV29-1
D: TRBD1
J: TRBJ1-1
CDR3: SVAGLGQGPRGTEAF

V: TRBV6-5
D: .
J: TRBJ2-7
CDR3: ASSQGSGPNEQY

V: TRBV28
D: TRBD2
J: TRBJ2-7
CDR3: ASRTSGNSYEQY

V: TRBV27
D: TRBD2
J: TRBJ2-3
CDR3: ASWRVAGGLSSTDTQY

V: TRBV5-4
D: .
J: TRBJ2-7
CDR3: ASSSTRNEQY

V: TRBV7-8
D: TRBD1
J: TRBJ1-6
CDR3: ASSPAKGTGYLSSPLH

V: TRBV28
D: TRBD1
J: TRBJ2-5
CDR3: ASSLLLPGTGTPFEETQY

V: TRBV4-3
D: .
J: TRBJ1-2
CDR3: ASSLTGSNYGYT